The rows below give T cell receptor beta chains drawn from one sample of a study of CD8+ T cells in alopecia areata. TCRdb keeps only in-frame clones here, not all; method: immunoSEQ multiplex PCR. The sample consists of some 170,000 clones, about 61% of them appearing once. The sequences come from CD4+ T cells sorted from blood, collected at approximately week 61, from a patient treated with tofacitinib. Receptors originate from a human donor with alopecia areata. Both conserved end residues are part of each CDR3. The order of the fields is clone size, D gene, J gene, V gene, CDR3 protein, CDR3 DNA. A D gene is named only where the DNA matches it firmly. Expanded clones are given a class, and other clones once, few, many or no size at all.

size: few; D: .; J: TRBJ2-4; V: TRBV29-1; CDR3: CSVVVQGRNIQYF; DNA: TGCAGCGTTGTTGTACAGGGCCGGAACATTCAGTACTTC
size: few; D: TRBD1; J: TRBJ2-5; V: TRBV29-1; CDR3: CSVDRDRAAETQYF; DNA: TGCAGCGTTGATCGAGACAGGGCCGCAGAGACCCAGTACTTC
size: .; D: TRBD2; J: TRBJ2-3; V: TRBV7-2; CDR3: CASSSAAGALTDTQYF; DNA: TGTGCCAGCAGCTCCGCAGCGGGGGCACTCACAGATACGCAGTATTTT
size: .; D: .; J: TRBJ1-6; V: TRBV2; CDR3: CASSELGLRSPLHF; DNA: TGTGCCAGCAGTGAACTTGGCCTCCGGTCACCCCTCCACTTT
size: .; D: .; J: TRBJ1-1; V: TRBV10-3; CDR3: CAISGARGATEAFF; DNA: TGTGCCATCAGTGGGGCCAGGGGTGCCACTGAAGCTTTCTTT
size: few; D: .; J: TRBJ2-5; V: TRBV27; CDR3: CASNRRAGAETQYF; DNA: TGTGCCAGCAACCGGCGAGCTGGAGCTGAGACCCAGTACTTC
size: .; D: .; J: TRBJ2-7; V: TRBV30; CDR3: CAWSNRGIGPEQYF; DNA: TGTGCCTGGAGTAACCGGGGGATTGGGCCCGAGCAGTACTTC
size: once; D: .; J: TRBJ1-6; V: TRBV2; CDR3: CASSERETSPLHF; DNA: TGTGCCAGCAGTGAGAGGGAAACTTCACCCCTCCACTTT
size: many; D: TRBD2; J: TRBJ2-1; V: TRBV6-5; CDR3: CASSYLGLADEQFF; DNA: TGTGCCAGCAGTTACCTCGGACTAGCGGACGAGCAGTTCTTC
size: .; D: TRBD1; J: TRBJ1-1; V: TRBV29-1; CDR3: CSVEDRGQVGTEAFF; DNA: TGCAGCGTTGAAGACAGGGGGCAAGTGGGCACTGAAGCTTTCTTT
size: .; D: .; J: TRBJ1-2; V: TRBV29-1; CDR3: CSVDTRVANYGYTF; DNA: TGCAGCGTTGACACCCGGGTTGCTAACTATGGCTACACCTTC